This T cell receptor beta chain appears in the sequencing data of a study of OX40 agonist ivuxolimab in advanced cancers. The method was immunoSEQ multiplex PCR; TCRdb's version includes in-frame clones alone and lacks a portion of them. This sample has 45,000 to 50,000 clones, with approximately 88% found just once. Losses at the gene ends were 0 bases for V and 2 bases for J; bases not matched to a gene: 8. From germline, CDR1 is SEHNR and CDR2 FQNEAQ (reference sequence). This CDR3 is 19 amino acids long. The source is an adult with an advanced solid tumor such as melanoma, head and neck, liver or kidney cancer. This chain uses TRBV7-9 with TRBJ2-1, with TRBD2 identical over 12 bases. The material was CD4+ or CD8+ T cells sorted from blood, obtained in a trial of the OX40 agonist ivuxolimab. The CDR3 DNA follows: TGTGCCAGCAGCTTAGCGGACCTAGCGGGAGGGGAAACCTACAATGAGCAGTTCTTC. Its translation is CASSLADLAGGETYNEQFF.